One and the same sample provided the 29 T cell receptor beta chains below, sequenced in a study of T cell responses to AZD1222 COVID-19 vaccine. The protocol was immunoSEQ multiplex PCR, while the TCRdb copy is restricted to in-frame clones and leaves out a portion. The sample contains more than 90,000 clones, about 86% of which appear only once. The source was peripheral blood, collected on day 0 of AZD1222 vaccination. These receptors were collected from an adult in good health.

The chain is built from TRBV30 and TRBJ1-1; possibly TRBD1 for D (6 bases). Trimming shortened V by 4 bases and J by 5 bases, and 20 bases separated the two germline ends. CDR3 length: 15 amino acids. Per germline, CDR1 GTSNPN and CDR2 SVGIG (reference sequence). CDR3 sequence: CAWTLGGGPGTEAFF. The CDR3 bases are TGTGCCTGGACCTTAGGAGGGGGGCCGGGGACTGAAGCTTTCTTT.

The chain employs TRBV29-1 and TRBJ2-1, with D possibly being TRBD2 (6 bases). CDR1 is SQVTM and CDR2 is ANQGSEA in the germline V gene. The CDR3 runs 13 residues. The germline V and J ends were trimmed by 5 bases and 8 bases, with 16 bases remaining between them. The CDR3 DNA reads TGCAGCGTTATAGCGGAAGTTCGGTATGAGCAGTTCTTC. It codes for CSVIAEVRYEQFF.

CDR3 loop: CENRRQHPLGRLGPSYGYTF. Written as DNA, the CDR3 is TGCGAGAACCGGCGCCAGCACCCACTCGGCAGGCTCGGGCCTTCGTATGGCTACACCTTC. The V and J genes are TRBV10-1 and TRBJ1-2, with D hard to call. The germline CDR1 and CDR2 sequences are WNHNN and SYGVQD (reference sequence). This CDR3 comprises 20 residues.

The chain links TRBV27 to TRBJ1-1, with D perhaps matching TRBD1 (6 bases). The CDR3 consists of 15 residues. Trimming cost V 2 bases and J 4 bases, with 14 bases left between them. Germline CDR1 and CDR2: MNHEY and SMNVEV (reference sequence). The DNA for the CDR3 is TGTGCCAGCAGTTTACAGGGGCGGCTATCCACTGAAGCTTTCTTT. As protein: CASSLQGRLSTEAFF.

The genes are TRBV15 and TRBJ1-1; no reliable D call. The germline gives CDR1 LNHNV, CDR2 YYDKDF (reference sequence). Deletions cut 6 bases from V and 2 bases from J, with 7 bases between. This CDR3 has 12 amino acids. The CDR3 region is CATSWGNTEAFF. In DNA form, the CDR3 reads TGTGCCACCAGTTGGGGAAACACTGAAGCTTTCTTT. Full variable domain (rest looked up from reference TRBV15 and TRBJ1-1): DAMVIQNPRYQVTQFGKPVTLSCSQTLNHNVMYWYQQKSSQAPKLLFHYYDKDFNNEADTPDNFQSRRPNTSFCFLDIRSPGLGDTAMYLCATSWGNTEAFFGQGTRLTVV.

The CDR3 nucleotides are TGTGCCAGCGGGGGGTTCACTGAAGCTTTCTTT. Residues: CASGGFTEAFF. The gene calls are TRBV28 and TRBJ1-1; tentative D call: TRBD1 (5 bases). Germline V gene lookup returns CDR1 MDHEN and CDR2 SYDVKM. The CDR3 extends over 11 amino acids. V was pared by 8 bases and J by 4 bases, with 8 bases between.

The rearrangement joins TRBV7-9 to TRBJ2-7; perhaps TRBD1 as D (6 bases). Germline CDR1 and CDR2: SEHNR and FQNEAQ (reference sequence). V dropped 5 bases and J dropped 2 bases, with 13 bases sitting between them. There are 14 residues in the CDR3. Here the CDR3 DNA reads TGTGCCAGCAGCCGAATGACAGGCCCCTACGAGCAGTACTTC. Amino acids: CASSRMTGPYEQYF. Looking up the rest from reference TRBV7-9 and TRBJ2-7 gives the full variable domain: DTGVSQNPRHKITKRGQNVTFRCDPISEHNRLYWYRQTLGQGPEFLTYFQNEAQLEKSRLLSDRFSAERPKGSFSTLEIQRTEQGDSAMYLCASSRMTGPYEQYFGPGTRLTVT.

The CDR3 coding sequence is TGCAGCGTGGAGGACAGGGGGGCTGAAGCTTTCTTT. Translated, it gives CSVEDRGAEAFF. The J gene is TRBJ1-1, the V gene TRBV29-1; TRBD1 matches at 10 bases. Trimming removed 6 bases from V and 6 bases from J; junction bases left unmatched: 4. CDR3 length: 12 amino acids. Germline V gene sequence: CDR1 SQVTM, CDR2 ANQGSEA.

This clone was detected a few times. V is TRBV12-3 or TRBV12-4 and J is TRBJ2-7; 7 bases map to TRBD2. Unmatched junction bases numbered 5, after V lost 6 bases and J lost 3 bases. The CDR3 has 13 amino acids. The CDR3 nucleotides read TGTGCCAGCAGACCGTCTAGCGGCTACGAGCAGTACTTC. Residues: CASRPSSGYEQYF.

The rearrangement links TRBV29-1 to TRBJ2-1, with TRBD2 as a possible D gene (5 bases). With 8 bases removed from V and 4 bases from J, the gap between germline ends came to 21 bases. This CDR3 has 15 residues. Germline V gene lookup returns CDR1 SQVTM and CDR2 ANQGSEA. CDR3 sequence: CSSPIRSGRYNEQFF. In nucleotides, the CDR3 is TGCAGCTCACCCATCCGGAGCGGAAGATACAATGAGCAGTTCTTC.

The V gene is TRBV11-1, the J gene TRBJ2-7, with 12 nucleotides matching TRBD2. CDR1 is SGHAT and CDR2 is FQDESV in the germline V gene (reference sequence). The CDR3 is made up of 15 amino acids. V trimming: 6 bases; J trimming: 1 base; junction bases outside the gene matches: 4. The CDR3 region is CASSSGLAGSYEQYF. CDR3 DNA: TGTGCCAGCAGTTCAGGACTAGCGGGATCCTACGAGCAGTACTTC.

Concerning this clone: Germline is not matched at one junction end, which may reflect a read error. The CDR3 DNA is TGTGCCACTAGTAAGGACAGGGACACTGAAGCTTTCTTT. Its protein is CATSKDRDTEAFF. The rearrangement uses TRBV19 and TRBJ1-1, with 8 bases fitting TRBD1. The CDR3 runs to 13 residues. In germline, CDR1 is LNHDA, CDR2 SQIVND (reference sequence).

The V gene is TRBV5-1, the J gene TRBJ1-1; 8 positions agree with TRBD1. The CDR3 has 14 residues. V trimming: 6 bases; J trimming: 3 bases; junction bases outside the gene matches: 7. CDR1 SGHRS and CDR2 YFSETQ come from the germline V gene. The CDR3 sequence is CASTRQGLDTEAFF. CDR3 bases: TGCGCCAGCACCAGACAGGGGTTGGACACTGAAGCTTTCTTT.

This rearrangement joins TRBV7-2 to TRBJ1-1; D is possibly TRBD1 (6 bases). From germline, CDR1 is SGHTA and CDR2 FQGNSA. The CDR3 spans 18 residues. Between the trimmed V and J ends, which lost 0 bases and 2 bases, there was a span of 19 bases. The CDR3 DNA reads TGTGCCAGCAGCTTAGCCGGACGAGGACAGTTCCTAAACACTGAAGCTTTCTTT. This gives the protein CASSLAGRGQFLNTEAFF.

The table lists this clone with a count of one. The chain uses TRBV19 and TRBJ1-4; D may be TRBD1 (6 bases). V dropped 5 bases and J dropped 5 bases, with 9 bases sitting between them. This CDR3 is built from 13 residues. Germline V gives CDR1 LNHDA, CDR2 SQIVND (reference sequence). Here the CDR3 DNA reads TGTGCCAGTAGTTGGGGACAAAATGAAAAACTGTTTTTT. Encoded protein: CASSWGQNEKLFF.

CDR3 residues: CASSLGSYNEQFF. The CDR3 nucleotides are TGTGCCAGCAGCTTAGGGTCGTACAATGAGCAGTTCTTC. The J gene is TRBJ2-1, the V gene TRBV7-9; D gene ambiguous. The CDR3 totals 13 residues. Germline V gene data show CDR1 as SEHNR and CDR2 as FQNEAQ (reference sequence). The germline V and J ends were trimmed by 1 base and 4 bases, with 5 bases remaining between them.

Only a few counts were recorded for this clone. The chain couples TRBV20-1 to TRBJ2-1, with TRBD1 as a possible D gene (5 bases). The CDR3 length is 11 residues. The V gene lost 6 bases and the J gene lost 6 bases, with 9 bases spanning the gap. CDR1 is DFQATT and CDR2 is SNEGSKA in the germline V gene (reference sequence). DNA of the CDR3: TGCAGTGCCGTACAGGTCAATGAGCAGTTCTTC. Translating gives CSAVQVNEQFF.

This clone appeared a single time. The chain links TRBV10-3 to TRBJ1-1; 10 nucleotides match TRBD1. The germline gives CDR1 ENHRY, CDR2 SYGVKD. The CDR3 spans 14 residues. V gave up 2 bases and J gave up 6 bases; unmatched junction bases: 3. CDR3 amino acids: CAISETGQGPEAFF. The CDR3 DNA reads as TGTGCCATCAGTGAGACGGGACAGGGGCCTGAAGCTTTCTTT.

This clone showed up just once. In DNA, the CDR3 is TGTGCCAGCAGCTTAACCGGACTAGCCGGAGAGACCCAGTACTTC. This codes for CASSLTGLAGETQYF. This rearrangement joins TRBV7-7 to TRBJ2-5, with 8 positions matching TRBD2. The CDR3 length is 15 residues. Germline-derived CDR1 and CDR2 are SSHAT and FNYEAQ (reference sequence). J was trimmed by 4 bases and V by 2 bases; bases with no gene match: 6.

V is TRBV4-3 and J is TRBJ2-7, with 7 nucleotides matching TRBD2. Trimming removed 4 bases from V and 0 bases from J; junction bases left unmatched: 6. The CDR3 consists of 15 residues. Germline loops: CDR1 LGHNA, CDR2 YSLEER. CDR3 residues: CASSRGRESSYEQYF. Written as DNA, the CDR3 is TGCGCCAGCAGCCGGGGGAGGGAGAGCTCCTACGAGCAGTACTTC.

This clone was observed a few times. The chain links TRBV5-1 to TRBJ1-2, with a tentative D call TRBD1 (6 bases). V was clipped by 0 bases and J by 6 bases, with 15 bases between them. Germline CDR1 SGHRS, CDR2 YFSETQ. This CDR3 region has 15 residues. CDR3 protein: CASSLVQGGKDGYTF. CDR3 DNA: TGCGCCAGCAGCTTGGTACAAGGGGGAAAGGATGGCTACACCTTC. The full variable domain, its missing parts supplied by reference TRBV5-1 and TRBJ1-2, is KAGVTQTPRYLIKTRGQQVTLSCSPISGHRSVSWYQQTPGQGLQFLFEYFSETQRNKGNFPGRFSGRQFSNSRSEMNVSTLELGDSALYLCASSLVQGGKDGYTFGSGTRLTVV.

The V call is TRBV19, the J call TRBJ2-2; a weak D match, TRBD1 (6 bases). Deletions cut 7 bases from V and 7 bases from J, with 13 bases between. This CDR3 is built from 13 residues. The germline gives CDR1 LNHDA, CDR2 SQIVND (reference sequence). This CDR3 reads CASIGTRGGELFF. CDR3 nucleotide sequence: TGTGCCAGTATAGGGACCAGGGGCGGGGAGCTGTTTTTT.

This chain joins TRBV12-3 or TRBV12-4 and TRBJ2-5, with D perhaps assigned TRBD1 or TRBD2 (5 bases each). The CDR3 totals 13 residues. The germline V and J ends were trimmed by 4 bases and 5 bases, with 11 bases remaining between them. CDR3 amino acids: CASSSRGWETQYF. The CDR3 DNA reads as TGTGCCAGCAGTTCGAGGGGATGGGAGACCCAGTACTTC.

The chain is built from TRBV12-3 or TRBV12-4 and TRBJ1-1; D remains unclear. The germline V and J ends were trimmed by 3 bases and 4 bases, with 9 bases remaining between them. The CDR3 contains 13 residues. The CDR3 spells CASSFSGFTEAFF. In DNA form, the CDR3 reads TGTGCCAGCAGTTTCAGCGGATTCACTGAAGCTTTCTTT.

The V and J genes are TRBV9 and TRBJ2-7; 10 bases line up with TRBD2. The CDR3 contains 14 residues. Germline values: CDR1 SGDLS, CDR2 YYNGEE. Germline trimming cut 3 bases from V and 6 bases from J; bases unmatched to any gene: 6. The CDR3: CASSASGTSAEQYF. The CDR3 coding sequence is TGTGCCAGCAGCGCGTCTGGGACTAGCGCCGAGCAGTACTTC. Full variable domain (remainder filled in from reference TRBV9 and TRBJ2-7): DSGVTQTPKHLITATGQRVTLRCSPRSGDLSVYWYQQSLDQGLQFLIQYYNGEERAKGNILERFSAQQFPDLHSELNLSSLELGDSALYFCASSASGTSAEQYFGPGTRLTVT.

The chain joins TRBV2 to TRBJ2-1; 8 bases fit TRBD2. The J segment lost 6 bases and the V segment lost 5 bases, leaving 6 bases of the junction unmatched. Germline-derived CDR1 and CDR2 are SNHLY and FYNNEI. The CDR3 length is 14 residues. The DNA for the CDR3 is TGTGCCAGCAGTCCGACCAGCGGGAGCAATGAGCAGTTCTTC. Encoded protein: CASSPTSGSNEQFF.

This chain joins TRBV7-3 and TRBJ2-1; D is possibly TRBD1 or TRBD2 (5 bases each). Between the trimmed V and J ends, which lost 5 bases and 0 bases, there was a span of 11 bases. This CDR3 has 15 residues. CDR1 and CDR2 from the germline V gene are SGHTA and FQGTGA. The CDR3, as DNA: TGTGCCAGCAGCCCCGGGACCGCCTCCTACAATGAGCAGTTCTTC. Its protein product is CASSPGTASYNEQFF.

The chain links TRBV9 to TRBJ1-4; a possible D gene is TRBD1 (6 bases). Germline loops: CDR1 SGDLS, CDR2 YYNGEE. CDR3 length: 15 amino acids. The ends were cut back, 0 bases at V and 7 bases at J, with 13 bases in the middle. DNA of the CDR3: TGTGCCAGCAGCGTAGGAGCGAGGGGGGGTGAAAAACTGTTTTTT. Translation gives CASSVGARGGEKLFF.

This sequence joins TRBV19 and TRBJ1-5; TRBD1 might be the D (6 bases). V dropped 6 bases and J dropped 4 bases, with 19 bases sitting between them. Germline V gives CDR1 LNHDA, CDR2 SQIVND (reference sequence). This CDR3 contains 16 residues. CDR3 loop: CASRPTGYVGNQPQHF. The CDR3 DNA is TGTGCCAGTAGGCCCACAGGGTACGTCGGGAATCAGCCCCAGCATTTT.